This T cell receptor (beta chain) was retrieved from a study of CD8 T cells in ankylosing spondylitis. On this clonotype itself: The antigen remains unidentified.

Notes on the study in general: There was a TCR beta motif, made of several highly homologous variants, that appeared characteristic of ankylosing spondylitis blood.

MiXCR was run by TCRdb on the 5' RACE reads, yielding one entry per CDR3 protein. The sample has around 100,000 distinct CDR3 sequences, roughly 9% seen once. J was trimmed by 9 bases and V by 1 base; bases with no gene match: 18. Germline values: CDR1 LNHNV, CDR2 YYDKDF (reference sequence). The CDR3 is 17 residues long. Sequencing was carried out using blood, either unsorted or a sorted T cell fraction (not recorded which). This sequence joins TRBV15 and TRBJ2-7, with 7 nucleotides matching TRBD1. This sequence originates from a male donor with ankylosing spondylitis. Here the CDR3 reads CATSRVYTGTDTSGQYF. The CDR3 DNA sequence: TGTGCCACCAGCAGAGTTTACACCGGGACAGATACGTCGGGGCAGTACTTC.